Presented here are 14 T cell receptor beta chains from one specimen sequenced in a study of blood T cell repertoires in COVID-19. Here immunoSEQ multiplex PCR was the method, and the copy in TCRdb shows in-frame clones only, minus some. The sample holds some 200,000 clones, 84% seen once. The sequenced sample consisted of peripheral blood. These receptors originate from a woman aged 30 to 39 who had recovered from COVID-19.

The V gene is TRBV27, the J gene TRBJ2-6; 8 bases are shared with TRBD1. Trimming at V came to 6 bases and at J to 3 bases, leaving 7 bases not matched to a gene. Germline CDR1 is MNHEY and CDR2 is SMNVEV (reference sequence). CDR3 length equals 16 residues. The CDR3 nucleotides are TGTGCCAGCAGGCCGCAGGGGGCGGGTGGGGCCAACGTCCTGACTTTC. This gives the protein CASRPQGAGGANVLTF.

The chain employs TRBV7-3 and TRBJ2-7, with TRBD2 as a possible D gene (6 bases). Trimming took 5 bases from V and 6 from J, leaving 17 bases between them. Germline loops: CDR1 SGHTA, CDR2 FQGTGA. The length of the CDR3 is 14 residues. This CDR3 reads CASSPGLPPGEQYF. The CDR3 DNA sequence: TGTGCCAGCAGCCCGGGACTGCCCCCGGGCGAGCAGTACTTC.

The chain recombines TRBV6-1 with TRBJ2-1, with 13 bases that match TRBD2. With 4 bases clipped from V and 8 bases from J, the junction kept 11 bases outside the gene matches. In germline, CDR1 is MNHNS, CDR2 SASEGT. The CDR3 has 17 residues. This chain's CDR3 is CASSGGWRLAGGHEQFF. DNA for the CDR3: TGTGCCAGCAGTGGGGGATGGAGACTAGCGGGAGGTCATGAGCAGTTCTTC.

The V gene is TRBV2, the J gene TRBJ1-1; 7 bases map to TRBD1. This CDR3 has 18 residues. The germline gives CDR1 SNHLY, CDR2 FYNNEI. V dropped 6 bases and J dropped 4; count of bases not matched to a gene: 20. CDR3 sequence: CASRPRRGGVSEGTEAFF. In nucleotides, the CDR3 is TGTGCCAGCAGGCCTAGGAGAGGGGGCGTTTCCGAGGGCACTGAAGCTTTCTTT.

The chain recombines TRBV9 with TRBJ1-1; perhaps TRBD1 as D (5 bases). The CDR3 runs to 14 residues. Germline CDR1 reads SGDLS; CDR2 reads YYNGEE. Trimming pared 3 bases from V and 2 bases from J, leaving 11 bases between. The CDR3 here is CASSAQGFNTEAFF. The CDR3 nucleotides are TGTGCCAGCAGCGCCCAGGGTTTTAACACTGAAGCTTTCTTT.

This clone has a single count. This chain connects TRBV28 to TRBJ1-1, with D possibly TRBD1 on 5 matching bases. Germline CDR1 is MDHEN and CDR2 is SYDVKM. V gave up 1 base and J gave up 6 bases, with 15 bases separating them. This CDR3 is 15 amino acids long. CDR3 region: CASSLSGRTGAEAFF. Written as DNA, the CDR3 is TGTGCCAGCAGTTTATCTGGGCGGACGGGGGCTGAAGCTTTCTTT.

The chain has TRBV28 and TRBJ1-4, with 7 nucleotides matching TRBD1. CDR1 is MDHEN, CDR2 SYDVKM, per germline. The CDR3 contains 15 residues. V trimming: 4 bases; J trimming: 6 bases; junction bases outside the gene matches: 8. The CDR3, as DNA: TGTGCCAGCAGTTCCCGCCAGGGGGGATATGAAAAACTGTTTTTT. It specifies CASSSRQGGYEKLFF.

The gene calls are TRBV6-5 and TRBJ2-2, with D perhaps TRBD1 (6 bases). The germline V and J ends were trimmed by 6 bases and 7 bases, with 15 bases remaining between them. The germline CDR1 and CDR2 sequences are MNHEY and SVGAGI. CDR3 length equals 14 residues. CDR3 in DNA: TGTGCCAGCAGAACCATAACAGGGAGCGGGGAGCTGTTTTTT. Amino acids: CASRTITGSGELFF.

V and J are TRBV28 and TRBJ2-5, with 9 bases lining up with TRBD2. This CDR3 is 21 amino acids long. Germline CDR1 MDHEN, CDR2 SYDVKM. J was trimmed by 2 bases and V by 5 bases; bases with no gene match: 24. CDR3 loop: CASSLAGLGPHSGSTQETQYF. The DNA for the CDR3 is TGTGCCAGCAGTCTGGCGGGCTTGGGTCCCCATAGCGGGAGCACGCAAGAGACCCAGTACTTC. Variable domain in full (rest from reference TRBV28 and TRBJ2-5): DVKVTQSSRYLVKRTGEKVFLECVQDMDHENMFWYRQDPGLGLRLIYFSYDVKMKEKGDIPEGYSVSREKKERFSLILESASTNQTSMYLCASSLAGLGPHSGSTQETQYFGPGTRLLVL.

This clone was seen a single time. The chain uses TRBV19 and TRBJ2-5, with 9 nucleotides matching TRBD1. The CDR3 is made up of 15 amino acids. J was trimmed by 6 bases and V by 5 bases; bases with no gene match: 10. CDR1 and CDR2 (germline): LNHDA, SQIVND (reference sequence). The CDR3: CASSLRTGVFQTQYF. The CDR3 DNA sequence: TGTGCCAGTAGTTTACGGACAGGGGTTTTTCAGACCCAGTACTTC.

The rearrangement uses TRBV6-1 and TRBJ1-2; possibly TRBD1 for D (6 bases). There are 17 residues in the CDR3. V shed 3 bases and J shed 5 bases, with 22 bases lying between them. The germline CDR1 and CDR2 sequences are MNHNS and SASEGT. As DNA, the CDR3 is TGTGCCAGCAGTGAGCCTGGCGGGGGCCACTCTCCTTATGGCTACACCTTC. The encoded protein is CASSEPGGGHSPYGYTF.

The chain uses TRBV7-6 and TRBJ1-1; D is undetermined. The germline gives CDR1 SGHVS, CDR2 FNYEAQ. Trimming left V 5 bases short and J 1 base short, with 14 bases between. This CDR3 contains 15 residues. In DNA, the CDR3 is TGTGCCAGCAGCCCAACGGCCGGAGGGAACACTGAAGCTTTCTTT. This sequence encodes CASSPTAGGNTEAFF.

The chain couples TRBV10-2 to TRBJ1-2; 7 nucleotides agree with TRBD1. The CDR3 is 17 residues long. Per germline, CDR1 WSHSY and CDR2 SAAADI. The V and J ends lost 5 bases and 7 bases, in that order; junction bases with no gene match: 19. DNA for the CDR3: TGCGCCAGCAGTTCGACAGGGAGAATTGAGGTATCGCCTGGCTACACCTTC. This sequence encodes CASSSTGRIEVSPGYTF.

This chain uses TRBV6-2 or TRBV6-3 with TRBJ2-2, with D possibly TRBD2 on 5 matching bases. V shed 2 bases and J shed 1 base, with 17 bases lying between them. Germline V gene lookup returns CDR1 MNHEY and CDR2 SVGEGT. CDR3 length: 18 residues. The DNA for the CDR3 is TGTGCCAGCAGTTACAGCGGACTGGGAAGAAAGAACACCGGGGAGCTGTTTTTT. This sequence encodes CASSYSGLGRKNTGELFF.